This TCR beta chain was recorded in a study of early T cells in non-severe SARS-CoV-2 infection listed by TCRdb under 2021. The study in broad terms: TCR sequencing used bulk RNA from unsorted whole blood, so alpha and beta chains could not be paired. Overall results and qualifications from the work: Matching against VDJdb was skewed toward anti-spike CD8 responses, likely underestimated virus-specific expansions, and missed private and CD4 specificities.

This clonotype is assessed as medium-sized (0.01 to 0.1%). Its recognized antigen is unknown. Base-call qualities are not available, and no considerably larger clone is one nucleotide away. A case-control design nested within a healthcare worker cohort in London, UK, was used, with weekly nasopharyngeal swab PCR tests and blood sampling performed. Healthcare workers were enrolled in the week of the UK lockdown, from 23 to 31 March 2020, and were followed every week for up to roughly 16 weeks. Sequences SGHDT (CDR1) and YYEEEE (CDR2) are obtained from the germline V gene. V is cut by 0 bases and J by 3 bases, and the space between the germline ends is 7 bases. The CDR3, from cysteine to phenylalanine, totals 13 residues. Here the CDR3 DNA is all that survives: 39 bases in frame from base 1. The library was built by means of 5' RACE. Sequenced on a NextSeq 500. Unique molecular identifiers were attached to individual cDNA molecules in the TCR library protocol so that sequencing error and PCR bias could be corrected. TCR alpha and beta chains were both sequenced, and the abundances of alpha and beta sequences in each sample were closely correlated with each other. On the study's bioinformatics: Decombinator V4 was used to perform V gene, J gene and CDR3 annotation of TCR sequences. TCRs were defined as expanded if a significant change between any two time points was detected under a Poisson model with p below 0.0001. Abundances of TCRs were expressed as counts per million after normalisation to the total number of TCRs sequenced in each sample. MAIT TCRs were defined by TRAV1-2 paired with TRAJ12, TRAJ20 or TRAJ33, and iNKT TCRs by TRAV10 paired with TRAJ18. A search of VDJdb, accessed on 1 November 2021, was run for TCRs annotated to CMV, EBV and SARS-CoV-2, with TCRs annotated for multiple antigens excluded. The public reads were run again by TCRdb, first through fastp at Q25 and then through MiXCR, and only productive beta chains were kept. Entries are consolidated by CDR3 protein sequence, retaining the most common genes and DNA. TCRdb, not the authors, supplied the V and J calls. The sample yields 30,000 or so distinct CDR3 sequences; roughly 6% were counted once. The biggest ten clones account for roughly 5.2% of the sample.

The source is an adult who was a healthcare worker with PCR-confirmed SARS-CoV-2 infection or an uninfected control (not recorded which). Sequencing input: whole blood. This chain joins TRBV5-6 to TRBJ2-7; a weak D assignment points to TRBD1 (6 bases agree). The bases are TGTGCCAGCAGCTTGGGACAGGACTACGAGCAGTACTTC. Its translation is CASSLGQDYEQYF.